This T cell receptor (beta chain) is from a study of response to subunit inactivated influenza vaccine. Study-wide points: Every seasonal influenza vaccination brings in few new T cells, the authors suggested.

MiXCR was run by TCRdb on the RT-PCR reads, yielding one entry per CDR3 protein. The sample contains hundreds of thousands of distinct CDR3 sequences, under 9% of which appear only once. J gave up 4 bases and V 0 bases, and 4 bases lay outside the gene matches. Germline values: CDR1 LGHNA, CDR2 YNFKEQ. The CDR3 has 15 residues. As concerns this clonotype: The antigen is undetermined.

The J gene is TRBJ2-5, the V gene TRBV4-2; TRBD1 matches 8 bases. This sequence was found in a man between 50 and 69 years old who received an inactivated influenza vaccine. Sample: PBMCs from blood, taken around 25 months after vaccination. The CDR3 DNA reads TGTGCCAGCAGCCAAGAAGGCGGACAGGGAGAGACCCAGTACTTC. Translated: CASSQEGGQGETQYF.